The rows below give T cell receptor beta chains drawn from one sample of a study of cytomegalovirus exposure and HLA in healthy donors. The table came from immunoSEQ multiplex PCR; TCRdb's copy has only in-frame clones and leaves some out. The data show more than 85,000 clones, about 70% seen once. Sequencing was carried out using PBMCs. All receptors derive from a young man in good health and CMV-seronegative. CDR3s include the opening cysteine and the closing phenylalanine or tryptophan. The order of the fields is J gene, D gene, clone size, V gene, CDR3 protein, CDR3 DNA. The D gene is left open where the match is weak. The size field is filled for only some rows; it gives once, few, many or a size class.

j_gene: TRBJ2-3
d_gene: TRBD2
abundance: -
v_gene: TRBV28
CDR3aa: CASSLRGRAGTQYF
CDR3nt: TGTGCCAGCAGTTTACGTGGGAGGGCAGGTACGCAGTATTTT

j_gene: TRBJ1-3
d_gene: -
abundance: -
v_gene: TRBV6-6
CDR3aa: CASSYPRDTIYF
CDR3nt: TGTGCCAGCAGTTACCCGCGGGACACCATATATTTT

j_gene: TRBJ1-2
d_gene: TRBD1
abundance: once
v_gene: TRBV7-2
CDR3aa: CASSLGTGEYGYTF
CDR3nt: TGTGCCAGCAGCTTAGGGACAGGGGAATATGGCTACACCTTC

j_gene: TRBJ2-7
d_gene: -
abundance: -
v_gene: TRBV11-3
CDR3aa: CASSLNQGFLQYF
CDR3nt: TGTGCCAGCAGCCTCAATCAGGGATTTCTGCAGTACTTC

j_gene: TRBJ1-2
d_gene: -
abundance: once
v_gene: TRBV19
CDR3aa: CASRPPQWRYGYTF
CDR3nt: TGTGCCAGTAGGCCGCCACAGTGGCGCTATGGCTACACCTTC

j_gene: TRBJ2-7
d_gene: TRBD1
abundance: -
v_gene: TRBV7-2
CDR3aa: CASTWTGGDYEQYF
CDR3nt: TGTGCCAGCACCTGGACAGGAGGAGACTACGAGCAGTACTTC

j_gene: TRBJ1-1
d_gene: -
abundance: -
v_gene: TRBV5-4
CDR3aa: CASSHEVNLGEAFF
CDR3nt: TGTGCCAGCAGCCATGAGGTTAACCTAGGTGAAGCTTTCTTT

j_gene: TRBJ1-2
d_gene: TRBD1
abundance: few
v_gene: TRBV6-6
CDR3aa: CASSYGGDRGGYTF
CDR3nt: TGTGCCAGCAGTTACGGAGGGGACAGGGGAGGCTACACCTTC

j_gene: TRBJ2-2
d_gene: -
abundance: -
v_gene: TRBV4-3
CDR3aa: CASSQDALTNTGELFF
CDR3nt: TGCGCCAGCAGCCAAGATGCGCTGACAAACACCGGGGAGCTGTTTTTT

j_gene: TRBJ2-1
d_gene: TRBD1
abundance: few
v_gene: TRBV11-2
CDR3aa: CASSLRTGANEQFF
CDR3nt: TGTGCCAGCAGCTTAAGGACAGGCGCAAATGAGCAGTTCTTC

j_gene: TRBJ1-4
d_gene: -
abundance: -
v_gene: TRBV7-9
CDR3aa: CASSLNGGEEKLFF
CDR3nt: TGTGCCAGCAGTTTAAACGGGGGTGAAGAAAAACTGTTTTTT